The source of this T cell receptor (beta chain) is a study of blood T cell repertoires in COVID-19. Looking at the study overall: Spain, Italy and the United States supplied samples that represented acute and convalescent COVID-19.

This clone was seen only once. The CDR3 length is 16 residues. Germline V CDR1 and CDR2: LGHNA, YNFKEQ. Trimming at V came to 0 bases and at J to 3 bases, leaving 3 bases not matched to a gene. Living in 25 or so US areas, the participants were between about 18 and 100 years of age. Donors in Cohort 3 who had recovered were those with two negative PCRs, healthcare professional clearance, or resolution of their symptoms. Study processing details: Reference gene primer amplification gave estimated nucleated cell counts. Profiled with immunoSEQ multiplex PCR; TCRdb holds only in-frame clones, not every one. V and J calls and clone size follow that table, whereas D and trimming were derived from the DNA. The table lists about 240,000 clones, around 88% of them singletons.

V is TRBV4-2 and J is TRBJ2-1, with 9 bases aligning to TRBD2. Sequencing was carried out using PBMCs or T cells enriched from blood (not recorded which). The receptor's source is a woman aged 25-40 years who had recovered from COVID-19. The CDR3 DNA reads TGTGCCAGCAGCCAAGATAGGCGGGAGGGCTACAATGAGCAGTTCTTC. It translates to CASSQDRREGYNEQFF.